Listed here are 20 T cell receptor beta chains from one sample, sequenced in a study of blood T cell repertoires in COVID-19. Some clones are missing from TCRdb's copy, which holds only in-frame ones; the method was immunoSEQ multiplex PCR. The data contain 300,000 or so clones, about nine tenths of them singletons. The sequenced sample consisted of PBMCs or T cells enriched from blood (not recorded which). These receptors were obtained from a woman aged 18-29 years who had recovered from COVID-19.

This chain links TRBV14 with TRBJ1-2; 9 bases match TRBD1. The V gene end was trimmed by 6 bases and the J gene end by 6 bases; junction bases not matched to a gene: 17. Germline V gene data show CDR1 as SGHDN and CDR2 as FVKESK. CDR3 size: 17 residues. The CDR3 region has the DNA TGTGCCAGCAGTCGTGTCCCGGGACAGGGATTGGGTGATGGCTACACCTTC. Encoded protein: CASSRVPGQGLGDGYTF.

The chain recombines TRBV2 with TRBJ2-7; TRBD1 might be the D (5 bases). The CDR3 contains 13 residues. With 3 bases removed from V and 2 bases from J, the gap between germline ends came to 8 bases. Germline V gene data show CDR1 as SNHLY and CDR2 as FYNNEI. CDR3 nucleotides: TGTGCCAGCAGTGAGAGACAGACCTACGAGCAGTACTTC. It specifies CASSERQTYEQYF. The whole variable domain, filled in from reference TRBV2 and TRBJ2-7, reads EPEVTQTPSHQVTQMGQEVILRCVPISNHLYFYWYRQILGQKVEFLVSFYNNEISEKSEIFDDQFSVERPDGSNFTLKIRSTKLEDSAMYFCASSERQTYEQYFGPGTRLTVT.

This clone was recorded only once. This rearrangement joins TRBV10-1 to TRBJ1-6; 8 nucleotides align to TRBD1. Germline V gene sequence: CDR1 WNHNN, CDR2 SYGVQD (reference sequence). V lost 7 bases to trimming and J lost 7 bases; unmatched junction nucleotides: 33. The CDR3 consists of 23 residues. In DNA, the CDR3 is TGCGCCAGCACCCCCGCCAGGGACAGGAAAGGCGGGCCCGACCCCTCCTTGAATTCACCCCTCCACTTT. Its translation is CASTPARDRKGGPDPSLNSPLHF.

The V and J genes are TRBV7-9 and TRBJ1-3; perhaps TRBD1 as D (5 bases). The V and J ends lost 5 bases and 3 bases respectively, with 20 bases between them. This CDR3 contains 17 residues. The germline V gene has CDR1 SEHNR and CDR2 FQNEAQ (reference sequence). In nucleotides, the CDR3 is TGTGCCAGCAGCAAGTTCGCAGGGTTTGCTATTGGAAACACCATATATTTT. Translated, it gives CASSKFAGFAIGNTIYF.

Here the CDR3 reads CSVTGGAGTDTQYF. DNA of the CDR3: TGCAGCGTCACAGGGGGCGCTGGCACAGATACGCAGTATTTT. The chain employs TRBV29-1 and TRBJ2-3; 9 bases line up with TRBD1. Trimming cost V 6 bases and J 1 base; bases outside gene matches: 5. The CDR3 is made up of 14 amino acids. Germline V CDR1 and CDR2: SQVTM, ANQGSEA.

The rearrangement joins TRBV19 to TRBJ2-3; the match to TRBD1 covers 8 bases. Per the germline V gene, CDR1 is LNHDA and CDR2 is SQIVND (reference sequence). Germline trimming cut 7 bases from V and 4 bases from J; bases unmatched to any gene: 4. The CDR3 loop spans 13 amino acids. The CDR3 sequence: CASTPTGADTQYF. DNA of the CDR3: TGTGCCAGTACCCCGACAGGGGCAGATACGCAGTATTTT.

This clone was found once. This sequence joins TRBV28 and TRBJ1-2; 7 bases agree with TRBD1. The junction had 1 base not matched to a gene; V was cut back by 2 bases and J by 4 bases. This CDR3 has 13 residues. The V gene's germline CDR1 is MDHEN and CDR2 SYDVKM. CDR3 sequence: CASSLTGVYGYTF. CDR3 coding DNA: TGTGCCAGCAGTTTAACAGGGGTCTATGGCTACACCTTC.

The V and J genes are TRBV6-6 and TRBJ1-6; no clear D gene. Between the trimmed V and J ends, which lost 7 bases and 4 bases, there was a span of 17 bases. CDR3 length equals 16 residues. Germline loops: CDR1 MNHNY, CDR2 SVGAGI (reference sequence). The CDR3 loop is CASTNIGVLYNSPLHF. As DNA, the CDR3 is TGTGCCAGCACCAACATAGGCGTACTATATAATTCACCCCTCCACTTT.

The genes are TRBV4-1 and TRBJ1-3; 7 positions agree with TRBD1. The CDR3 covers 17 residues. Germline V gene lookup returns CDR1 MGHRA and CDR2 YSYEKL. The ends lost 0 bases at V and 8 bases at J; junction bases unmatched: 13. CDR3 DNA: TGCGCCAGCAGCCAAGAATATAGACAGGGTTACGGGCACACCATATATTTT. Its translation is CASSQEYRQGYGHTIYF.

The V and J genes are TRBV29-1 and TRBJ2-5; TRBD2 might be the D (5 bases). Per the germline V gene, CDR1 is SQVTM and CDR2 is ANQGSEA. Trimming stripped 6 bases from V and 5 bases from J, with 16 bases between. The CDR3 consists of 13 residues. CDR3 amino acids: CSVGSAVGETQYF. The CDR3 DNA follows: TGCAGCGTCGGTAGCGCGGTCGGGGAGACCCAGTACTTC.

The chain is built from TRBV2 and TRBJ1-2; D unclear. The length of the CDR3 is 14 residues. Trimming took 1 base from V and 1 from J, leaving 7 bases between them. Germline CDR1 is SNHLY and CDR2 is FYNNEI. The CDR3 DNA sequence: TGTGCCAGCAGTGAAGGAGGTTTTAACTATGGCTACACCTTC. Protein sequence: CASSEGGFNYGYTF. Full variable domain (rest looked up from reference TRBV2 and TRBJ1-2): EPEVTQTPSHQVTQMGQEVILRCVPISNHLYFYWYRQILGQKVEFLVSFYNNEISEKSEIFDDQFSVERPDGSNFTLKIRSTKLEDSAMYFCASSEGGFNYGYTFGSGTRLTVV.

The CDR3 is CASMEGNPINEKLFF. The CDR3 region has the DNA TGTGCCAGTATGGAGGGGAACCCAATTAATGAAAAACTGTTTTTT. The V and J genes are TRBV19 and TRBJ1-4; tentatively, D is TRBD1 (5 bases). Germline V gene data show CDR1 as LNHDA and CDR2 as SQIVND (reference sequence). V was clipped by 7 bases and J by 4 bases, with 16 bases between them. This CDR3 has 15 residues.

This clone was picked up one time. The V and J genes are TRBV7-3 and TRBJ1-1; TRBD1 is a possible D gene (5 bases). The CDR3 is 14 amino acids. Germline V gene sequence: CDR1 SGHTA, CDR2 FQGTGA. Between the trimmed V and J ends, which lost 3 bases and 1 base, there was a span of 9 bases. The CDR3 region has the DNA TGTGCCAGCAGCTTGCTAGGGGAGAACACTGAAGCTTTCTTT. Translation gives CASSLLGENTEAFF. Full variable domain (missing parts from reference TRBV7-3 and TRBJ1-1): GAGVSQTPSNKVTEKGKYVELRCDPISGHTALYWYRQSLGQGPEFLIYFQGTGAADDSGLPNDRFFAVRPEGSVSTLKIQRTERGDSAVYLCASSLLGENTEAFFGQGTRLTVV.

This chain joins TRBV15 and TRBJ2-1; D gene uncertain. Trimming stripped 1 base from V and 1 base from J, with 5 bases between. Germline V gives CDR1 LNHNV, CDR2 YYDKDF (reference sequence). This CDR3 has 14 residues. The DNA for the CDR3 is TGTGCCACCAGCAGAGCAGGATCCTACAATGAGCAGTTCTTC. Its protein is CATSRAGSYNEQFF. The variable domain in full, with the rest retrieved from reference TRBV15 and TRBJ2-1, is DAMVIQNPRYQVTQFGKPVTLSCSQTLNHNVMYWYQQKSSQAPKLLFHYYDKDFNNEADTPDNFQSRRPNTSFCFLDIRSPGLGDTAMYLCATSRAGSYNEQFFGPGTRLTVL.

The chain carries TRBV13 and TRBJ1-2, with 7 bases fitting TRBD1. Trimming took 2 bases from V and 6 from J; bases not matched to a gene: 9. The CDR3 has 15 residues. Germline CDR1 and CDR2: PRHDT and FYEKMQ (reference sequence). The CDR3 reads CASSLMTGYGDGYTF. The CDR3 DNA reads TGTGCCAGCAGCTTAATGACAGGGTATGGGGATGGCTACACCTTC.

The V and J genes are TRBV28 and TRBJ2-7, with 11 bases that match TRBD2. This CDR3 is built from 17 residues. In germline, CDR1 is MDHEN, CDR2 SYDVKM. Trimming took 6 bases from V and 3 from J; bases not matched to a gene: 13. The DNA for the CDR3 is TGTGCCAGCAGCCCACTAGCGGGAGAATTTAGAAGCTACGAGCAGTACTTC. Translation gives CASSPLAGEFRSYEQYF.

The gene calls are TRBV6-2 or TRBV6-3 and TRBJ1-1; 7 positions match TRBD1. The germline gives CDR1 MNHEY, CDR2 SVGEGT. CDR3 length: 14 amino acids. The junction had 11 bases not matched to a gene; V was cut back by 2 bases and J by 11 bases. The CDR3 coding sequence is TGTGCCAGCAGTTACGGGGGACAGTTAAGTGTGGCTTTCTTT. Translating gives CASSYGGQLSVAFF.

This clone was detected once. The CDR3 sequence: CAWSATGDYGYTF. The CDR3 region has the DNA TGTGCCTGGAGTGCGACAGGGGACTATGGCTACACCTTC. V and J are TRBV30 and TRBJ1-2; 8 positions agree with TRBD1. The J segment lost 3 bases and the V segment lost 1 base, leaving 1 base of the junction unmatched. The CDR3 contains 13 residues. Looked up from germline, CDR1 is GTSNPN and CDR2 is SVGIG (reference sequence).

V usage is TRBV27 and J usage is TRBJ2-5; a weak D match, TRBD2 (5 bases). This CDR3 contains 13 residues. The germline V and J ends were trimmed by 2 bases and 5 bases, with 9 bases remaining between them. Germline assignment: CDR1 MNHEY and CDR2 SMNVEV (reference sequence). The CDR3 reads CASSLGPGETQYF. CDR3 sequence (DNA): TGTGCCAGCAGTTTAGGCCCGGGGGAGACCCAGTACTTC.

The rearrangement links TRBV12-3 or TRBV12-4 to TRBJ2-1, with a tentative D call TRBD1 (5 bases). Trimming left V 1 base short and J 12 bases short, with 7 bases between. The CDR3 extends over 11 amino acids. The CDR3 spells CASSLDRSQFF. For the CDR3, the DNA is TGTGCCAGCAGTTTAGACAGGTCGCAGTTCTTC.